This TCR beta chain was found in a study of ipilimumab plus nivolumab after autologous stem cell transplantation. Measured with immunoSEQ multiplex PCR; TCRdb has only the in-frame clones, and not every one. The sample lists over 75,000 clones, over 80% seen once, with around 2% in the top ten. This CDR3 region has 13 residues. In germline, CDR1 is WNHNN, CDR2 SYGVQD (reference sequence). V was trimmed by 7 bases and J by 6 bases, leaving 16 bases between them. Sequenced material: PBMCs, taken in a trial of ipilimumab plus nivolumab as post-transplant consolidation. This sequence joins TRBV10-1 and TRBJ2-7, with D maybe TRBD2 (6 bases). This TCR came from a male donor with diffuse large B-cell lymphoma. The chain's CDR3 is CASTPYLGGEQYF. The CDR3, as DNA: TGCGCCAGCACCCCTTATCTGGGGGGCGAGCAGTACTTC.